This T cell receptor beta chain originates from a study of long-term antiretroviral therapy in people with HIV. Study-level points and caveats: Diversity increased after ART yet remained lower than in transplant donor controls. Controls had broader CDR3 length ranges than HIV repertoires did.

Version v3.0 of the immunoSEQ assay ran at survey level. In sequencing, about 35,000-50,000 T-cell genomes per sample were targeted. This table comes from immunoSEQ multiplex PCR, and its TCRdb copy is limited to in-frame clones, with some not included. The repertoire holds 25,000 to 35,000 clones, with 70% to 90% as singletons. With regard to this clone: Its antigen is unknown.

Each HIV participant was treated in the United States. This CDR3 comprises 16 residues. In germline, CDR1 is KGHSH, CDR2 LQKENI. The trim removed 4 bases at V and 5 bases at J, leaving 10 bases unmatched. This chain uses TRBV18 with TRBJ2-1, with TRBD2 matching 8 bases. The TCR comes from a man aged 50-60 years with HIV. This specimen was unsorted PBMCs, taken about 5 years before starting antiretroviral therapy. CDR3 in amino acids: CASSHSGGARHNEQFF. CDR3 nucleotide sequence: TGTGCCAGCTCACACAGCGGGGGAGCGAGACACAATGAGCAGTTCTTC.